This is a list of T cell receptor beta chains from one sample in a study of beta chain features in type 1 diabetes. Produced via immunoSEQ multiplex PCR; TCRdb's table is partial and in-frame only. The sample yields 250,000 to 350,000 clones, 13% to 15% seen once. Sequencing input: naive CD4+ T cells from blood. The origin of the receptors is a man aged 25 to 45 with type 1 diabetes. Each CDR3 is given with its conserved first and last residue. The D gene is left open where the match is weak. A clone size is listed for some rows: how often the clone was seen (once, few, many), or a class if it is expanded.

clone size	D gene	CDR3 length	J gene	V gene	CDR3 DNA	CDR3 protein
few	NA	15	TRBJ1-2	TRBV5-6	TGTGCCAGCAGCTCACTAGGAGGAGGAAACTATGGCTACACCTTC	CASSSLGGGNYGYTF
few	NA	14	TRBJ2-3	TRBV5-1	TGCGCCAGCAGTCCTGCTAGCAACACAGATACGCAGTATTTT	CASSPASNTDTQYF
few	TRBD1	15	TRBJ2-2	TRBV4-2	TGTGCCAGCAGCCAGGGGGACAGAAACACCGGGGAGCTGTTTTTT	CASSQGDRNTGELFF
NA	NA	11	TRBJ1-1	TRBV28	TGTGCCAGCAGACAGATCACTGAAGCTTTCTTT	CASRQITEAFF
NA	NA	15	TRBJ2-7	TRBV18	TGTGCCAGCTCACCACTCGACGGGATCTCCTACGAGCAGTACTTC	CASSPLDGISYEQYF
few	NA	19	TRBJ1-4	TRBV15	TGTGCCACCAGCCGACTATTGGGGAACAGGGCTCTGACTAATGAAAAACTGTTTTTT	CATSRLLGNRALTNEKLFF
NA	NA	12	TRBJ2-7	TRBV6-5	TGTGCCAGCGGGAGGAGCTCCTACGAGCAGTACTTC	CASGRSSYEQYF
once	NA	14	TRBJ1-5	TRBV5-1	TGCGCCAGCAGCTTGGGCAGGGTCAATCAGCCCCAGCATTTT	CASSLGRVNQPQHF
NA	NA	18	TRBJ2-3	TRBV11-2	TGTGCCAGCAGCGCTAGGTTTACGAGGAATCCTGGCACAGATACGCAGTATTTT	CASSARFTRNPGTDTQYF
few	NA	15	TRBJ2-3	TRBV7-3	TGTGCCAGCAGCTTCCAAGCGGGCAACACAGATACGCAGTATTTT	CASSFQAGNTDTQYF
NA	TRBD1	12	TRBJ2-5	TRBV2	TGTGCCAGCGCGGACAGGGGAGAGACCCAGTACTTC	CASADRGETQYF
few	NA	13	TRBJ1-1	TRBV2	TGTGCCAGCAGTCCAGGGGTACACACTGAAGCTTTCTTT	CASSPGVHTEAFF
NA	NA	15	TRBJ2-7	TRBV6-6	TGTGCCAGCAGCTCCAGTACAGGGATTCCCTACGAGCAGTACTTC	CASSSSTGIPYEQYF
NA	TRBD2	15	TRBJ2-1	TRBV5-1	TGCGCCAGCAGCCCGACTAGCGGTTCCTACAATGAGCAGTTCTTC	CASSPTSGSYNEQFF
few	TRBD2	17	TRBJ2-1	TRBV9	TGTGCCAGCAGCTCAGCCCCTCTAGCGGGAGGGAGGAATGAGCAGTTCTTC	CASSSAPLAGGRNEQFF
NA	NA	12	TRBJ1-1	TRBV23-1	TGCGCCAGCAGACCCGGACATTTTGAAGCTTTCTTC	CASRPGHFEAFF
NA	TRBD1	15	TRBJ2-1	TRBV6-5	TGTGCCAGCAGCCCGGGACAGTTCTCCTACAATGAGCAGTTCTTC	CASSPGQFSYNEQFF
NA	NA	16	TRBJ2-4	TRBV7-2	TGTGCCAGCAGCCCACACCCCCGCGGGATGAAAAACATTCAGTACTTC	CASSPHPRGMKNIQYF
few	TRBD1	14	TRBJ1-2	TRBV28	TGTGCCAGCAGTTTGTCCCAGGGGGCCTATGGCTACACCTTC	CASSLSQGAYGYTF
few	NA	13	TRBJ2-5	TRBV6-6	TGTGCCAGCAGTTACCAGAACCAAGAGACCCAGTACTTC	CASSYQNQETQYF
once	TRBD2	14	TRBJ2-1	TRBV28	TGTGCCAGCAGGGAGACTAGCGGGAGTAATGAGCAGTTCTTC	CASRETSGSNEQFF
NA	NA	15	TRBJ1-2	TRBV7-9	TGTGCCAGCAGCTTAGCAGCGGGCGCGGACTATGGCTACACCTTC	CASSLAAGADYGYTF
NA	TRBD2	15	TRBJ2-1	TRBV4-2	TGTGCCAGCAGCCAAGAGGTGGGAGCGGGAGATGAGCAGTTCTTC	CASSQEVGAGDEQFF
few	TRBD2	18	TRBJ2-3	TRBV30	TGTGCCTGGAGCCTTACTAGAGGGGCTAGCGGTTTCACAGATACGCAGTATTTT	CAWSLTRGASGFTDTQYF
NA	TRBD2	14	TRBJ2-1	TRBV2	TGTGCCAGCAGACTAGCGGGTACTTACAATGAGCAGTTCTTC	CASRLAGTYNEQFF
few	TRBD2	17	TRBJ2-5	TRBV4-3	TGCGCCAGCAGCCAAGGAGTTGGACTAGCGAGAATGGAGACCCAGTACTTC	CASSQGVGLARMETQYF
few	NA	18	TRBJ2-1	TRBV4-3	TGCGCCAGCAGCCAAGGGTGGAGGTCAGCGGCCTTCTACAATGAGCAGTTCTTC	CASSQGWRSAAFYNEQFF
few	NA	15	TRBJ1-1	TRBV5-1	TGCGCCAGCAGCTTGGCCCGAGGGGGGAACACTGAAGCTTTCTTT	CASSLARGGNTEAFF
few	TRBD1	15	TRBJ1-5	TRBV27	TGTGCCAGCAGGGAGGACAGGGGGCTTAATCAGCCCCAGCATTTT	CASREDRGLNQPQHF
few	TRBD2	17	TRBJ2-7	TRBV27	TGTGCCAGCAGTTTAGCGTACCTAGCGGGAGGTTCGTACGAGCAGTACTTC	CASSLAYLAGGSYEQYF
NA	NA	13	TRBJ2-2	TRBV28	TGTGCCAGCAGAGTACTCGGCACCGGGGAGCTGTTTTTT	CASRVLGTGELFF
NA	NA	14	TRBJ1-5	TRBV7-2	TGTGCCAGCAGTACGACTGGAAGTAGTCAGCCCCAGCATTTT	CASSTTGSSQPQHF
NA	NA	11	TRBJ1-1	TRBV30	TGTGCCTGGAGTTCGGTCACTGAAGCTTTCTTT	CAWSSVTEAFF
NA	TRBD2	14	TRBJ2-1	TRBV5-4	TGTGCCAGCAGCTTGGACCTGGCGGGAGATGAGCAGTTCTTC	CASSLDLAGDEQFF
few	NA	16	TRBJ2-6	TRBV28	TGTGCCAGCAAGGGGACACCTGGCTCTGGGGCCAACGTCCTGACTTTC	CASKGTPGSGANVLTF
NA	NA	12	TRBJ2-7	TRBV10-3	TGTGCCACCGGACAAAGCTCCTACGAGCAGTACTTC	CATGQSSYEQYF
few	TRBD2	15	TRBJ2-1	TRBV6-1	TGTGCCAGCAGTTCGACTAGCGGGAGTTATAATGAGCAGTTCTTC	CASSSTSGSYNEQFF
NA	TRBD2	15	TRBJ2-7	TRBV4-2	TGTGCCAGCAGCCCGGGACTAGCGGATACCTACGAGCAGTACTTC	CASSPGLADTYEQYF
few	NA	14	TRBJ1-1	TRBV9	TGTGCCAGCAGCGTTGGACAGAGGAACACTGAAGCTTTCTTT	CASSVGQRNTEAFF
few	TRBD1	15	TRBJ2-5	TRBV7-3	TGTGCCAGCAGTCGTACGACAGGGGCCGGTGAGACCCAGTACTTC	CASSRTTGAGETQYF
NA	TRBD1	12	TRBJ2-7	TRBV28	TGTGCCAGCAGTTCCCAACCGGGACAGGAGTACTTC	CASSSQPGQEYF
NA	NA	17	TRBJ1-5	TRBV4-2	TGTGCCAGCAGCCAAGCGTCCGTCGGACAGTTAAATCAGCCCCAGCATTTT	CASSQASVGQLNQPQHF
few	TRBD1	16	TRBJ2-2	TRBV7-9	TGTGCCAGCAGCTTAGCGACAGGGACGGACACCGGGGAGCTGTTTTTT	CASSLATGTDTGELFF
NA	NA	15	TRBJ2-4	TRBV14	TGTGCCAGCAGCCAAGACACCGGAGCCAAAAACATTCAGTACTTC	CASSQDTGAKNIQYF
NA	TRBD1	17	TRBJ2-5	TRBV7-6	TGTGCCAGCAGCTCAAGATTACGGGACAGGGGAGGAGAGACCCAGTACTTC	CASSSRLRDRGGETQYF
NA	NA	15	TRBJ2-3	TRBV18	TGTGCCAGCTCTCCCCCCGCGATCGCCCCAGATACGCAGTATTTT	CASSPPAIAPDTQYF
NA	TRBD2	15	TRBJ2-1	TRBV4-2	TGTGCCAGCAGCCAAAATAGCGGGAGGTACAATGAGCAGTTCTTC	CASSQNSGRYNEQFF
NA	TRBD1	14	TRBJ2-5	TRBV7-8	TGTGCCAGCAGCTTATCAGGGGGTAGGCAGACCCAGTACTTC	CASSLSGGRQTQYF
few	NA	14	TRBJ2-2	TRBV29-1	TGCAGCGTTGAAGTTGGACAGAACACCGGGGAGCTGTTTTTT	CSVEVGQNTGELFF
NA	TRBD2	14	TRBJ2-1	TRBV5-1	TGCGCCAGCACCGGCGGGAGCCCCTACAATGAGCAGTTCTTC	CASTGGSPYNEQFF
NA	NA	15	TRBJ1-1	TRBV2	TGTGCCAGCAGTACCCGCGGGGCTCCGAACACTGAAGCTTTCTTT	CASSTRGAPNTEAFF
NA	TRBD1	15	TRBJ2-7	TRBV11-1	TGTGCCAGCAGCGCACAGGGGGTGAGGTCCTACGAGCAGTACTTC	CASSAQGVRSYEQYF
few	TRBD2	17	TRBJ2-1	TRBV5-1	TGCGCCAGCAGACCTATTCGGACTAGCGGGACTTACAATGAGCAGTTCTTC	CASRPIRTSGTYNEQFF